Following are 15 T cell receptor beta chains from one sample sequenced in a study of PD-1 blockade in classical Hodgkin lymphoma. Every patient relapsed after autologous stem cell transplantation, and brentuximab vedotin exposure varied. Clones were read by immunoSEQ multiplex PCR, and TCRdb kept only the in-frame ones, dropping some. The table has tens of thousands of clones, 70% to 90% seen once; the top ten hold under 15%. The sequences come from peripheral blood mononuclear cells (PBMCs), collected at baseline. The receptors shown here come from a human donor with classical Hodgkin lymphoma.

This clone was seen once. The chain's CDR3 is CASSEPWTGRNEQFF. DNA of the CDR3: TGTGCCAGCAGTGAACCTTGGACAGGGAGGAATGAGCAGTTCTTC. The chain couples TRBV25-1 to TRBJ2-1; 8 bases map to TRBD1. Per germline, CDR1 MGHDK and CDR2 SYGVNS. Trimming cost V 2 bases and J 7 bases; bases outside gene matches: 7. This CDR3 has 15 amino acids.

The rearrangement links TRBV13 to TRBJ1-2; TRBD1 might be the D (6 bases). CDR1 is PRHDT and CDR2 is FYEKMQ in the germline V gene (reference sequence). The CDR3 sequence is 12 residues long. Trimming cost V 5 bases and J 5 bases, with 9 bases left between them. CDR3 sequence (DNA): TGTGCCAGCAGCGCAGGGGTTTATGGCTACACCTTC. Its translation is CASSAGVYGYTF.

The chain recombines TRBV19 with TRBJ1-1, with TRBD1 identical over 7 bases. Per germline, CDR1 LNHDA and CDR2 SQIVND (reference sequence). V lost 7 bases to trimming and J lost 3 bases; unmatched junction nucleotides: 8. CDR3 length equals 14 residues. Here the CDR3 DNA reads TGTGCCAGTACGAAAGGGGGCGTTCACACTGAAGCTTTCTTT. It translates to CASTKGGVHTEAFF.

V is TRBV5-6 and J is TRBJ2-2; D is uncertain. The CDR3 extends over 14 amino acids. Trimming took off 4 bases at V and 3 bases at J, with 10 bases between the two ends. Germline lookup yields CDR1 SGHDT and CDR2 YYEEEE. For the CDR3, the DNA is TGTGCCAGCAGCCCCCCTTACGACACCGGGGAGCTGTTTTTT. This sequence encodes CASSPPYDTGELFF.

The chain links TRBV11-3 to TRBJ2-2, with D unresolved. This CDR3 has 14 amino acids. CDR1 and CDR2 (germline): SGHNT, YENEEA. Trimming took 1 base from V and 4 from J, leaving 7 bases between them. Here the CDR3 reads CASSLGSPTGELFF. CDR3 DNA: TGTGCCAGCAGCTTAGGGAGCCCCACCGGGGAGCTGTTTTTT.

The chain joins TRBV5-1 to TRBJ2-7, with D tentatively TRBD1 (6 bases). Trimming shortened V by 0 bases and J by 2 bases, and 12 bases separated the two germline ends. The CDR3 spans 15 residues. Germline CDR1 reads SGHRS; CDR2 reads YFSETQ. CDR3 sequence reads: CASSLGGHLTYEQYF. The CDR3 DNA reads as TGCGCCAGCAGCTTGGGGGGACACCTTACCTACGAGCAGTACTTC.

Only one count was recorded for this clone. This sequence joins TRBV7-6 and TRBJ1-6, with 7 positions matching TRBD1. Germline values: CDR1 SGHVS, CDR2 FNYEAQ. This CDR3 is built from 13 residues. V dropped 2 bases and J dropped 12; count of bases not matched to a gene: 4. CDR3 sequence: CASSLKGDRPLHF. CDR3 bases: TGTGCCAGCAGCTTAAAAGGGGACAGACCCCTCCACTTT.

DNA of the CDR3: TGTGCCAGCAGCTTTTCGACAATGAGTAACTACGAGCAGTACTTC. It yields the protein CASSFSTMSNYEQYF. V is TRBV7-2 and J is TRBJ2-7; D unresolved. The germline CDR1 and CDR2 sequences are SGHTA and FQGNSA. The CDR3 contains 15 residues. Trimming left V 3 bases short and J 3 bases short, with 15 bases between.

The V gene is TRBV9, the J gene TRBJ1-3; D is unclear. Germline V gene lookup returns CDR1 SGDLS and CDR2 YYNGEE. The CDR3 is 16 residues long. Trimming pared 0 bases from V and 2 bases from J, leaving 12 bases between. This chain's CDR3 is CASSVAWLAPGNTIYF. DNA for the CDR3: TGTGCCAGCAGCGTAGCGTGGCTGGCCCCTGGAAACACCATATATTTT.

The gene calls are TRBV21-1 and TRBJ1-2. TRBV21-1 is tagged as a pseudogene. This CDR3 spans 12 amino acids. Here the CDR3 DNA reads TGTGCCAGCCCCCCGTGGAACTATGGCTACACCTTC. This codes for CASPPWNYGYTF.

V usage is TRBV7-3 and J usage is TRBJ2-3; TRBD2 matches 9 bases. Trimming cost V 5 bases and J 1 base; bases outside gene matches: 1. The germline gives CDR1 SGHTA, CDR2 FQGTGA. The CDR3 sequence is 14 residues long. CDR3 sequence: CASSPSGGTDTQYF. The CDR3 DNA sequence: TGTGCCAGCAGCCCTAGCGGGGGCACAGATACGCAGTATTTT.

The rearrangement links TRBV7-2 to TRBJ2-3, with TRBD2 matching 7 bases. Germline V gene sequence: CDR1 SGHTA, CDR2 FQGNSA. The CDR3 runs 14 residues. V shed 4 bases, J shed 4 bases, and the junction held 5 bases outside the gene matches. The CDR3 nucleotides read TGTGCCAGCAGCTCAGGACTAGTGGCAGATACGCAGTATTTT. Encoded protein: CASSSGLVADTQYF.

The chain couples TRBV27 to TRBJ1-6; D gene uncertain. Germline V CDR1 and CDR2: MNHEY, SMNVEV (reference sequence). V dropped 4 bases and J dropped 11 bases, with 0 bases sitting between them. This CDR3 region has 9 residues. For the CDR3, the DNA is TGTGCCAGCAGTTCACCCCTCCACTTT. Encoded protein: CASSSPLHF.

J is TRBJ2-1 and V is TRBV19; D might be TRBD2 (5 bases). This CDR3 is 14 amino acids long. Trimming removed 5 bases at V and 10 bases at J, with 18 bases between. The germline V gene encodes CDR1 LNHDA and CDR2 SQIVND (reference sequence). CDR3 in amino acids: CASSSLLLGREQFF. The CDR3 DNA follows: TGTGCCAGTAGTTCCCTCTTGCTAGGGAGAGAGCAGTTCTTC.

The J gene is TRBJ2-1, the V gene TRBV7-9; TRBD2 matches 11 bases. After removal of 5 bases from V and 10 bases from J, the junction contained 7 bases not matched to a gene. Germline V gene lookup returns CDR1 SEHNR and CDR2 FQNEAQ (reference sequence). The CDR3 is 14 amino acids. This CDR3 is CASSPGGLAEEQFF. The CDR3 DNA reads as TGTGCCAGCAGCCCCGGGGGACTAGCGGAGGAGCAGTTCTTC. The whole variable domain, remainder taken from reference TRBV7-9 and TRBJ2-1, is DTGVSQNPRHKITKRGQNVTFRCDPISEHNRLYWYRQTLGQGPEFLTYFQNEAQLEKSRLLSDRFSAERPKGSFSTLEIQRTEQGDSAMYLCASSPGGLAEEQFFGPGTRLTVL.